Listed here are 7 T cell receptor beta chains from one sample, sequenced in a study of OX40 agonist ivuxolimab in advanced cancers. Some clones are missing from TCRdb's copy, which holds only in-frame ones; the method was immunoSEQ multiplex PCR. The sample includes 90,000 or so clones, roughly 89% of them seen just once. Sequenced here: CD4+ or CD8+ T cells sorted from blood, sampled in a trial of the OX40 agonist ivuxolimab. These receptors originate from an adult with an advanced solid tumor such as melanoma, head and neck, liver or kidney cancer.

The rearrangement joins TRBV16 to TRBJ1-3; D uncertain. This CDR3 comprises 16 residues. Trimming removed 0 bases from V and 0 bases from J, with 9 bases in between. Germline V gene data show CDR1 as KGHSY and CDR2 as FQNENV. CDR3 in amino acids: CASSQSIGFSGNTIYF. CDR3 DNA: TGTGCCAGCAGCCAATCGATCGGGTTCTCTGGAAACACCATATATTTT.

The V and J genes are TRBV19 and TRBJ2-7, with D tentatively TRBD2 (6 bases). Germline V lookup: CDR1 LNHDA, CDR2 SQIVND (reference sequence). There are 12 residues in the CDR3. V was trimmed by 9 bases and J by 3 bases, leaving 12 bases between them. The DNA of the CDR3 is TGTGCCAGCGGGGACTTTTACTACGAGCAGTACTTC. Translating it yields CASGDFYYEQYF. The full variable domain, completed using reference TRBV19 and TRBJ2-7, is DGGITQSPKYLFRKEGQNVTLSCEQNLNHDAMYWYRQDPGQGLRLIYYSQIVNDFQKGDIAEGYSVSREKKESFPLTVTSAQKNPTAFYLCASGDFYYEQYFGPGTRLTVT.

The chain has TRBV7-9 and TRBJ2-7; D call uncertain. The CDR3 is made up of 14 amino acids. Trimming removed 2 bases at V and 3 bases at J, with 11 bases between. Germline CDR1 and CDR2: SEHNR and FQNEAQ (reference sequence). The CDR3 sequence: CASSLMAASYEQYF. CDR3 DNA: TGTGCCAGCAGCTTAATGGCAGCAAGCTACGAGCAGTACTTC.

This clone was counted a single time. This chain joins TRBV15 and TRBJ2-7, with 8 bases that match TRBD2. Germline V gives CDR1 LNHNV, CDR2 YYDKDF (reference sequence). The CDR3 totals 16 residues. The V segment lost 5 bases and the J segment 1 base; nucleotides outside the gene matches: 10. This chain's CDR3 is CATSRGLREESYEQYF. Written as DNA, the CDR3 is TGTGCCACCAGCCGAGGGCTGCGGGAGGAGTCCTACGAGCAGTACTTC.

Of note for this clone: The sample holds other DNA sequences that translate to the same CDR3. The chain recombines TRBV18 with TRBJ1-5; D may be TRBD1 (6 bases). CDR3 length: 15 amino acids. The V gene lost 3 bases and the J gene lost 1 base, with 10 bases spanning the gap. The germline V gene encodes CDR1 KGHSH and CDR2 LQKENI. The CDR3 bases are TGTGCCAGCTCACCTTTAGGGGGAAGCAATCAGCCCCAGCATTTT. Protein sequence: CASSPLGGSNQPQHF. Full variable domain (missing parts from reference TRBV18 and TRBJ1-5): NAGVMQNPRHLVRRRGQEARLRCSPMKGHSHVYWYRQLPEEGLKFMVYLQKENIIDESGMPKERFSAEFPKEGPSILRIQQVVRGDSAAYFCASSPLGGSNQPQHFGDGTRLSIL.

Only a few counts were recorded for this clone. The V and J genes are TRBV7-2 and TRBJ1-6; 7 bases agree with TRBD1. V was clipped by 6 bases and J by 3 bases; unmatched bases: 8. Germline CDR1 SGHTA, CDR2 FQGNSA. The CDR3 has 16 residues. CDR3 nucleotide sequence: TGTGCCAGCAGTTCATATCCAGGGGGCTATAATTCACCCCTCCACTTT. The encoded protein is CASSSYPGGYNSPLHF.

The chain employs TRBV19 and TRBJ1-6; the D gene is possibly TRBD1 (5 bases). Trimming removed 3 bases from V and 10 bases from J, with 13 bases in between. The length of the CDR3 is 14 residues. The germline CDR1 and CDR2 sequences are LNHDA and SQIVND (reference sequence). CDR3 protein: CASSIGTLASPLHF. CDR3 DNA sequence: TGTGCCAGTAGTATCGGGACCCTAGCATCACCCCTCCACTTT.